Listed below are T cell receptor beta chains from one sample, sequenced in a study of beta chain features in type 1 diabetes. Profiled with immunoSEQ multiplex PCR; TCRdb holds only in-frame clones, not every one. The table records about 260,000 clones, roughly two thirds of them present only once. Sequenced sample: naive CD4+ T cells from blood. The source of these receptors is a man aged 25-45 years in good health. Each CDR3 is given with its conserved first and last residue. D genes are given only for firm matches. Part of the rows lack a size; the others show once, few, many or a class for expanded clones.

d_call clone_size cdr3_length j_call v_call cdr3_nt cdr3_aa
. . 13 TRBJ2-7 TRBV29-1 TGCAGCGTTGGGACTTTAGTTACAGGCGAGCAGTACTTC CSVGTLVTGEQYF
TRBD1 few 14 TRBJ2-2 TRBV30 TGTGCCTGGGGACAGGGAGTGAACACCGGGGAGCTGTTTTTT CAWGQGVNTGELFF
TRBD2 . 17 TRBJ2-7 TRBV2 TGTGCCAGCTCATGGGAGACTAGCGGGGTCCTGTCCTACGAGCAGTACTTC CASSWETSGVLSYEQYF
TRBD2 . 15 TRBJ2-1 TRBV9 TGTGCCAGCAGCGTAGACCGGGAGGGCTACAATGAGCAGTTCTTC CASSVDREGYNEQFF
. . 11 TRBJ1-5 TRBV20-1 TGCAGTGCTAGAGGAGGGTACGCCCAGCATTTT CSARGGYAQHF
. . 12 TRBJ2-7 TRBV29-1 TGCAGCGTTGAATACGACACTTACGAGCAGTACTTC CSVEYDTYEQYF
. few 10 TRBJ1-1 TRBV20-1 TGCAGTATCAGAGACACTGAAGCTTTCTTT CSIRDTEAFF
. few 17 TRBJ1-2 TRBV30 TGTGCCTGGAGTGCAACCACAAAGATGACGGTTAACTATGGCTACACCTTC CAWSATTKMTVNYGYTF
TRBD1 . 15 TRBJ2-7 TRBV25-1 TGTGCCAGCACTCCCTCGGGACAGTTAACCTACGAGCAGTACTTC CASTPSGQLTYEQYF
. . 13 TRBJ1-1 TRBV14 TGTGCCAGCAGCCAAGCGGGGAACACTGAAGCTTTCTTT CASSQAGNTEAFF
TRBD1 . 14 TRBJ1-2 TRBV4-3 TGCGCCAGCAGCCAAGGCCAGGGGGTCGGAGGCTACACCTTC CASSQGQGVGGYTF
. . 12 TRBJ1-1 TRBV30 TGTGCCTGGAGTGTACGCAACACTGAAGCTTTCTTT CAWSVRNTEAFF
. . 10 TRBJ2-7 TRBV20-1 TGCAGTGCTAGCGGCTACGAGCAGTACTTC CSASGYEQYF
TRBD1 . 14 TRBJ2-5 TRBV9 TGTGCCAGCAGCGTCGGACAGGGACAAGAGACCCAGTACTTC CASSVGQGQETQYF
TRBD2 . 16 TRBJ2-7 TRBV4-2 TGTGCCAGCAGCCAAGATTACGGTGCGGGAGCCTACGAGCAGTACTTC CASSQDYGAGAYEQYF
. . 12 TRBJ2-1 TRBV29-1 TGCAGCGTTGAGCCGTTAGGACGGGAGCAGTTCTTC CSVEPLGREQFF
. . 14 TRBJ2-1 TRBV7-9 TGTGCCAGCAGCATTGAGGCGGGGTGGAATGAGCAGTTCTTC CASSIEAGWNEQFF
. once 13 TRBJ2-7 TRBV4-3 TGCGCCAGCAGCCAGAGCAGATCCTACGAGCAGTACTTC CASSQSRSYEQYF
. . 12 TRBJ2-1 TRBV28 TGTGCCAGCAGTTTAGGGGGGAATGAGCAGTTCTTC CASSLGGNEQFF
. . 16 TRBJ2-3 TRBV21-1 TGTGCCAGCAGCTCTCCGGGACTAGCACCTCGGGATACGCAGTATTTT CASSSPGLAPRDTQYF
TRBD1 . 17 TRBJ1-2 TRBV30 TGTGCCGCACTTCCGGGACAGGGATTGGGGAAGCTCGGTGGCTACACCTTC CAALPGQGLGKLGGYTF
. . 15 TRBJ1-6 TRBV29-1 TGCAGCGTTCGACTCGGGGACTCCTATAATTCACCCCTCCACTTT CSVRLGDSYNSPLHF
. . 14 TRBJ2-5 TRBV11-2 TGTGCCAGCGGACGGATGACGTACCAAGAGACCCAGTACTTC CASGRMTYQETQYF
. . 15 TRBJ2-6 TRBV29-1 TGCAGCGTTGAAGGGGGGGGCGTTGGGGCCAACGTCCTGACTTTC CSVEGGGVGANVLTF
. . 15 TRBJ2-1 TRBV29-1 TGCAGCGTTGGACTTCTAGCGTTTGCCTACAATGAGCAGTTCTTC CSVGLLAFAYNEQFF
. . 13 TRBJ2-6 TRBV27 TGTGCCAGCACGGTCTCTGGGGCCAACGTCCTGACTTTC CASTVSGANVLTF
TRBD1 . 14 TRBJ2-5 TRBV9 TGTGCCAGCAGCGCCGGACAGGGCGAAGAGACCCAGTACTTC CASSAGQGEETQYF
. . 11 TRBJ2-4 TRBV7-2 TGTGCCAGCAGCTTAGGAGACATTCAGTACTTC CASSLGDIQYF
. . 13 TRBJ2-7 TRBV7-2 TGTGCCAGCAGCTGGGCGGTCTCCTACGAGCAGTACTTC CASSWAVSYEQYF
. . 12 TRBJ2-5 TRBV7-2 TGTGCCAGCAGCTTAGCTAGGGAGACCCAGTACTTC CASSLARETQYF
TRBD2 . 15 TRBJ2-3 TRBV7-2 TGTGCCAGCAGTACTAGCGGGAGTGGGGCGGATACGCAGTATTTT CASSTSGSGADTQYF
. . 15 TRBJ2-5 TRBV9 TGTGCCAGCAGCTCTCAGGCAGGGCACCAAGAGACCCAGTACTTC CASSSQAGHQETQYF
TRBD1 few 16 TRBJ2-5 TRBV13 TGTGCCAGCAGCTTAGTCGCGGACAGGAATTTGGAGACCCAGTACTTC CASSLVADRNLETQYF
TRBD1 . 13 TRBJ2-4 TRBV6-5 TGTGCCAGCAGACGGGACAGTTGGGACATTCAGTACTTC CASRRDSWDIQYF
TRBD2 . 14 TRBJ2-2 TRBV30 TGTGCCTGGATCCAAACGGGAGGGGCCGGGGAGCTGTTTTTT CAWIQTGGAGELFF
. . 15 TRBJ2-7 TRBV7-8 TGTGCCAGCAGCTCGGGGGGGACAGGCAACGGCGAGCAGTACTTC CASSSGGTGNGEQYF
. . 13 TRBJ2-3 TRBV30 TGTGCCTGGACGGACGGGAGCACAGATACGCAGTATTTT CAWTDGSTDTQYF